This passage covers 31 T cell receptor beta chains from one sample sequenced in a study of human T cells and chemical hapten exposure. The time point: patch test 2, 6 weeks after DPC sensitization. The treatment denotes: therapeutic diphenylcyclopropenone sensitization with weekly scalp DPC. Each CDR3 protein is one row after TCRdb ran MiXCR on the RACE reads. This sample has 73,000 or so distinct CDR3 sequences, with 8.5% found just once. This material consisted of whole blood, taken in connection with sensitization to the hapten diphenylcyclopropenone (DPC). The receptors come from a woman aged 50 to 60 with alopecia areata. Some clones in this sample may be carry-over from other donors' samples.

This clonotype showed up many times. The rearrangement links TRBV20-1 to TRBJ1-4; 7 positions agree with TRBD1. CDR3 length: 14 amino acids. The germline V gene encodes CDR1 DFQATT and CDR2 SNEGSKA (reference sequence). The V segment lost 6 bases and the J segment 0 bases; nucleotides outside the gene matches: 4. CDR3 in DNA: TGCAGTGCCAACCAGGGGGCAACTAATGAAAAACTGTTTTTT. Translating it yields CSANQGATNEKLFF.

The rearrangement joins TRBV5-6 to TRBJ1-2, with 7 positions matching TRBD1. Germline CDR1 is SGHDT and CDR2 is YYEEEE. The CDR3 runs to 15 residues. Germline trimming cut 7 bases from V and 3 bases from J; bases unmatched to any gene: 12. In DNA form, the CDR3 reads TGTGCCAGCCGCACCTGGGGAGGGGGCGACTATGGCTACACCTTC. It yields the protein CASRTWGGGDYGYTF.

In its sample, this clonotype was seen many times. The V and J genes are TRBV19 and TRBJ1-5, with no clear D. Trimming took 5 bases from V and 6 from J, leaving 17 bases between them. Per germline, CDR1 LNHDA and CDR2 SQIVND (reference sequence). The CDR3 extends over 15 amino acids. The CDR3 spells CASSEVSALSQPQHF. DNA of the CDR3: TGTGCCAGTAGTGAGGTTTCGGCTCTAAGTCAGCCCCAGCATTTT.

Remarks on this clonotype: The junction departs from germline at one end; a sequencing error may be responsible. The J gene is TRBJ2-3, the V gene TRBV27, with D hard to call. The CDR3 spans 14 residues. Germline V CDR1 and CDR2: MNHEY, SMNVEV (reference sequence). CDR3 nucleotide sequence: TGTGCCAGCAGTCTCGGGCCTGGGCCAGATACGCAGTGTTTT. Protein: CASSLGPGPDTQCF.

The sample holds a few counts of this clonotype. The chain employs TRBV11-2 and TRBJ1-3, with TRBD1 as a possible D gene (6 bases). CDR3 length: 16 amino acids. V was pared by 4 bases and J by 3 bases, with 16 bases between. Germline V gene data show CDR1 as SGHAT and CDR2 as FQNNGV. CDR3 in amino acids: CASSWGGAARGNTIYF. DNA for the CDR3: TGTGCCAGCAGCTGGGGGGGGGCCGCTCGTGGAAACACCATATATTTT.

The chain joins TRBV9 to TRBJ2-3, with 8 bases that match TRBD2. V dropped 5 bases and J dropped 0; count of bases not matched to a gene: 5. This CDR3 has 15 residues. Germline values: CDR1 SGDLS, CDR2 YYNGEE. The CDR3 reads CASRASGSSTDTQYF. In nucleotides, the CDR3 is TGTGCCAGCAGGGCCAGCGGGAGTAGCACAGATACGCAGTATTTT. Together with reference TRBV9 and TRBJ2-3, the CDR3 gives the full variable domain: DSGVTQTPKHLITATGQRVTLRCSPRSGDLSVYWYQQSLDQGLQFLIQYYNGEERAKGNILERFSAQQFPDLHSELNLSSLELGDSALYFCASRASGSSTDTQYFGPGTRLTVL.

This clonotype was seen only a few times. V usage is TRBV5-1 and J usage is TRBJ2-3; 12 nucleotides align to TRBD2. Germline V gene data show CDR1 as SGHRS and CDR2 as YFSETQ. V lost 4 bases and J lost 5; bases outside the gene matches: 11. The CDR3 covers 17 residues. CDR3 DNA: TGCGCCAGCAGCCCAACAGGGCTAGCGGGGGGGCAAGATACGCAGTATTTT. Translated: CASSPTGLAGGQDTQYF.

This chain joins TRBV18 and TRBJ1-1, with D maybe TRBD1 (5 bases). V was clipped by 1 base and J by 6 bases, with 18 bases between them. Germline V lookup: CDR1 KGHSH, CDR2 LQKENI. The CDR3 is 16 residues long. CDR3 amino acids: CASSPRPGTSAAEAFF. The CDR3 DNA sequence: TGTGCCAGCTCACCACGTCCCGGGACGTCCGCGGCTGAAGCTTTCTTT.

This clonotype has a handful of counts. The chain has TRBV2 and TRBJ2-3, with D possibly matching TRBD1 (6 bases). With 2 bases removed from V and 2 bases from J, the gap between germline ends came to 11 bases. The CDR3 extends over 15 amino acids. The germline V gene has CDR1 SNHLY and CDR2 FYNNEI. The CDR3 spells CASSEWVGHTDTQYF. The CDR3 DNA is TGTGCCAGCAGTGAATGGGTGGGACACACAGATACGCAGTATTTT.

The J gene is TRBJ2-7, the V gene TRBV2; 9 bases align to TRBD1. Germline loops: CDR1 SNHLY, CDR2 FYNNEI. Trimming removed 2 bases from V and 1 base from J; junction bases left unmatched: 3. CDR3 size: 15 residues. DNA for the CDR3: TGTGCCAGCAGTGAATGGGGGACAGGGTCCTACGAGCAGTACTTC. Amino acid sequence: CASSEWGTGSYEQYF.

A few counts support this clonotype. The genes are TRBV4-2 and TRBJ2-1; D ambiguous. Trimming left V 2 bases short and J 5 bases short, with 13 bases between. This CDR3 is built from 15 residues. CDR1 and CDR2 from the germline V gene are LGHNA and YNFKEQ. The CDR3 sequence is CASSQHHNRDNEQFF. The CDR3 DNA reads as TGTGCCAGCAGCCAACATCACAACCGTGACAATGAGCAGTTCTTC.

This clonotype was detected only a few times. This sequence joins TRBV5-6 and TRBJ2-6; D gene uncertain. The CDR3 sequence is 15 residues long. Germline V lookup: CDR1 SGHDT, CDR2 YYEEEE. The V and J ends lost 3 bases and 4 bases respectively, with 11 bases between them. The CDR3 sequence is CASSWWGTGANVLTF. CDR3 DNA sequence: TGTGCCAGCAGCTGGTGGGGTACCGGGGCCAACGTCCTGACTTTC.

The V gene is TRBV2, the J gene TRBJ1-1; TRBD1 might be the D (6 bases). The CDR3 totals 12 residues. V dropped 10 bases and J dropped 3 bases, with 12 bases sitting between them. From germline, CDR1 is SNHLY and CDR2 FYNNEI. CDR3 in DNA: TGTGCCACCGTAGGGGGATACACTGAAGCTTTCTTT. Translation gives CATVGGYTEAFF.

J is TRBJ2-3 and V is TRBV5-1; D possibly corresponds to TRBD2 (6 bases). This CDR3 spans 16 amino acids. With 4 bases removed from V and 0 bases from J, the gap between germline ends came to 15 bases. The germline gives CDR1 SGHRS, CDR2 YFSETQ. CDR3 nucleotide sequence: TGCGCCAGCAGCGCGGGAACTAGAACTAGCACAGATACGCAGTATTTT. Its protein product is CASSAGTRTSTDTQYF.

This clonotype was found a few times. J is TRBJ2-7 and V is TRBV7-2; D is unclear. This CDR3 comprises 14 residues. Germline V gene sequence: CDR1 SGHTA, CDR2 FQGNSA. Trimming stripped 5 bases from V and 5 bases from J, with 16 bases between. CDR3 in amino acids: CASSPRAGHHEQYF. In DNA form, the CDR3 reads TGTGCCAGCAGCCCAAGGGCCGGGCACCACGAGCAGTACTTC.

The J gene is TRBJ2-7, the V gene TRBV20-1; 7 bases align to TRBD1. CDR3 length equals 15 residues. CDR1 and CDR2 from the germline V gene are DFQATT and SNEGSKA (reference sequence). The V and J ends lost 4 bases and 3 bases, in that order; junction bases with no gene match: 12. CDR3 in amino acids: CSATPSTGAHYEQYF. Here the CDR3 DNA reads TGCAGTGCTACCCCCTCCACAGGGGCCCACTACGAGCAGTACTTC.

This clonotype has just a few counts. The chain uses TRBV7-9 and TRBJ1-1; possibly TRBD1 for D (6 bases). Looked up from germline, CDR1 is SEHNR and CDR2 is FQNEAQ (reference sequence). CDR3 length: 16 residues. V was trimmed by 2 bases and J by 4 bases, leaving 17 bases between them. CDR3 DNA: TGTGCCAGCAGCTTACCCCGGGACACCCCGAGCACTGAAGCTTTCTTT. It yields the protein CASSLPRDTPSTEAFF.

This clonotype was recorded a few times. The chain employs TRBV2 and TRBJ2-5; 7 bases match TRBD1. CDR1 is SNHLY and CDR2 is FYNNEI in the germline V gene. The CDR3 contains 13 residues. With V trimmed by 5 bases and J by 4 bases, 4 bases remained unmatched. Here the CDR3 reads CASSLGQVETQYF. CDR3 in DNA: TGTGCCAGCAGTCTCGGACAGGTAGAGACCCAGTACTTC.

This clonotype was found a few times. The chain uses TRBV10-3 and TRBJ2-7; TRBD2 might be the D (5 bases). CDR1 and CDR2 (germline): ENHRY, SYGVKD. The germline V and J ends were trimmed by 0 bases and 7 bases, with 13 bases remaining between them. CDR3 length equals 14 residues. As DNA, the CDR3 is TGTGCCATCAGTGAGTCGTTGACTACTGAAGAGCAGTACTTC. Translated, it gives CAISESLTTEEQYF.

This clonotype was seen many times. The chain couples TRBV10-3 to TRBJ2-5, with 7 bases lining up with TRBD1. The CDR3 has 16 amino acids. Germline values: CDR1 ENHRY, CDR2 SYGVKD. After removal of 7 bases from V and 3 bases from J, the junction contained 14 bases not matched to a gene. The DNA of the CDR3 is TGTGCCATCACCGACCAATCCGGGACAGCTAAAGAGACCCAGTACTTC. Amino acid sequence: CAITDQSGTAKETQYF.

This chain links TRBV5-4 with TRBJ2-3, with D tentatively TRBD2 (6 bases). V was trimmed by 4 bases and J by 2 bases, leaving 17 bases between them. This CDR3 is built from 16 residues. The germline V gene encodes CDR1 SGHNT and CDR2 YYREEE (reference sequence). CDR3 coding DNA: TGTGCCAGCAGCACGTATGGGGACTGGGCCACAGATACGCAGTATTTT. The encoded protein is CASSTYGDWATDTQYF.

This clonotype was seen at least ten times. The chain employs TRBV10-2 and TRBJ1-1, with TRBD1 identical over 9 bases. The germline gives CDR1 WSHSY, CDR2 SAAADI. CDR3 length equals 13 residues. V shed 8 bases, J shed 1 base, and the junction held 2 bases outside the gene matches. The CDR3 coding sequence is TGCGCCAGCTGGGACAGGGCGAACACTGAAGCTTTCTTT. Amino acids: CASWDRANTEAFF.

This chain links TRBV4-3 with TRBJ2-3, with 8 bases fitting TRBD1. The CDR3 loop spans 15 amino acids. Germline V gene data show CDR1 as LGHNA and CDR2 as YSLEER. V shed 4 bases and J 6 bases; nucleotides not matched to a gene: 9. The CDR3 reads CASSRGTGFSDTQYF. DNA of the CDR3: TGCGCCAGCAGCCGAGGGACAGGCTTCTCCGATACGCAGTATTTT.

V gene TRBV3-1 combines with J gene TRBJ2-1; D unresolved. Deletions cut 1 base from V and 10 bases from J, with 11 bases between. This CDR3 has 13 amino acids. Germline V lookup: CDR1 LGHDT, CDR2 YNNKEL (reference sequence). The CDR3 DNA is TGTGCCAGCAGCCAAGTAGATACACGGGAGCAGTTCTTC. Amino acids: CASSQVDTREQFF.

This clonotype showed up just a few times. In DNA form, the CDR3 reads TGCGCCAGCAGGGGATCGTTGGAAGAGACCCAGTACTTC. Amino acid sequence: CASRGSLEETQYF. This chain joins TRBV10-1 and TRBJ2-5; D is unclear. Germline CDR1 is WNHNN and CDR2 is SYGVQD (reference sequence). The ends were cut back, 6 bases at V and 3 bases at J, with 11 bases in the middle. The CDR3 has 13 amino acids.

There are a few counts of this clonotype. V is TRBV2 and J is TRBJ2-7, with 12 bases aligning to TRBD2. The length of the CDR3 is 14 residues. The germline gives CDR1 SNHLY, CDR2 FYNNEI. The V gene end was trimmed by 6 bases and the J gene end by 5 bases; junction bases not matched to a gene: 5. CDR3 sequence reads: CASSRLAGVHEQYF. The DNA of the CDR3 is TGTGCCAGCAGCCGACTAGCGGGAGTACACGAGCAGTACTTC.

The chain carries TRBV6-5 and TRBJ1-5, with a possible D match to TRBD1 (6 bases). This CDR3 contains 14 residues. V was clipped by 6 bases and J by 3 bases, with 12 bases between them. The germline V gene has CDR1 MNHEY and CDR2 SVGAGI. CDR3 nucleotide sequence: TGTGCCAGCAGGAAAGGGGGTACCAATCAGCCCCAGCATTTT. Its protein is CASRKGGTNQPQHF.

This clonotype was seen at least ten times. This sequence joins TRBV5-1 and TRBJ1-5, with no clear D. The length of the CDR3 is 14 residues. The V and J ends lost 0 bases and 10 bases respectively, with 14 bases between them. The germline V gene encodes CDR1 SGHRS and CDR2 YFSETQ. The CDR3 sequence: CASSLGTEGSPQHF. CDR3 coding DNA: TGCGCCAGCAGCTTGGGCACGGAGGGTTCCCCCCAGCATTTT.

The table lists this clonotype with a few counts. The J gene is TRBJ2-2, the V gene TRBV25-1; TRBD1 or TRBD2 may be the D gene (7 bases each). CDR3 length: 16 residues. CDR1 and CDR2 (germline): MGHDK, SYGVNS. V gave up 5 bases and J gave up 6 bases, with 19 bases separating them. CDR3 sequence (DNA): TGTGCCAGCAGTTCCCACTCCAGGGGGAGGGCCGGGGAGCTGTTTTTT. Its protein product is CASSSHSRGRAGELFF.

This clonotype has a count of ten or more. This chain connects TRBV13 to TRBJ1-2; D remains unclear. The CDR3 is 14 amino acids. Trimming took off 0 bases at V and 5 bases at J, with 10 bases between the two ends. Germline V gives CDR1 PRHDT, CDR2 FYEKMQ (reference sequence). CDR3 bases: TGTGCCAGCAGCTTAGGGGCAGCGGGATATGGCTACACCTTC. Protein: CASSLGAAGYGYTF. The full variable domain, in which reference TRBV13 and TRBJ1-2 provide the parts outside the CDR3, is AAGVIQSPRHLIKEKRETATLKCYPIPRHDTVYWYQQGPGQDPQFLISFYEKMQSDKGSIPDRFSAQQFSDYHSELNMSSLELGDSALYFCASSLGAAGYGYTFGSGTRLTVV.

The chain recombines TRBV29-1 with TRBJ2-1; the match to TRBD2 covers 10 bases. CDR1 and CDR2 from the germline V gene are SQVTM and ANQGSEA. The CDR3 sequence is 13 residues long. J lost 7 bases, V lost 7 bases, and 7 bases had no gene match. The CDR3, as DNA: TGCAGCGGATGGCTAGCGGGAGCTAATGAGCAGTTCTTC. As protein: CSGWLAGANEQFF.